This TCR beta chain appears in the sequencing data of a study of vaccination effects on CD4 cells after COVID-19. The ViraFEST assay expanded antigen-specific CD4+ T cells with viral peptide pools before sequencing. It was after more than nine days of culture that CD4+ T cells were isolated. Participants each got two BNT162b2 or mRNA-1273 vaccine doses. On this clone itself: Its antigen is as yet unknown.

The CDR3 has 16 residues. The V end lost 1 base, the J end lost 0 bases, and 13 bases lay between the germline ends. Germline CDR1 reads SGDLS; CDR2 reads YYNGEE. Here immunoSEQ multiplex PCR was the method, and the copy in TCRdb shows in-frame clones only, minus some. The table records some 35,000 clones, almost 85% of them present only once. The receptor was derived from a human donor who received a COVID-19 vaccine. Some clones in this sample may be carry-over from other donors' samples. This material consisted of CD4+ T cells from PBMCs cultured with HCoV-NL63 spike peptides, taken after COVID-19 vaccination. The chain is built from TRBV9 and TRBJ2-5, with a possible D match to TRBD1 (7 bases). CDR3 nucleotide sequence: TGTGCCAGCAGCGTAAGGCCAGGGGGGTACCAAGAGACCCAGTACTTC. The encoded protein is CASSVRPGGYQETQYF.